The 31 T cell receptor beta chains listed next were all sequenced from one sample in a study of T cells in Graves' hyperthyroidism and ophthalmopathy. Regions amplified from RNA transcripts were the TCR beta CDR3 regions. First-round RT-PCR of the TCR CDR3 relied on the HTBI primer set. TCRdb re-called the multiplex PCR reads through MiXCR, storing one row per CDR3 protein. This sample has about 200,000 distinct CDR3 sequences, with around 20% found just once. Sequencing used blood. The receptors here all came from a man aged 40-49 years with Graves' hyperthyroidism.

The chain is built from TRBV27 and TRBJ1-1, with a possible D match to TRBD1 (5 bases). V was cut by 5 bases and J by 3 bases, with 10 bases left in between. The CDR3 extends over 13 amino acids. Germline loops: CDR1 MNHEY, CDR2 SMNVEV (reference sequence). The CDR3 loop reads CASSGTAYTEAFF. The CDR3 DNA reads TGTGCCAGCAGTGGGACGGCCTACACTGAAGCTTTCTTT.

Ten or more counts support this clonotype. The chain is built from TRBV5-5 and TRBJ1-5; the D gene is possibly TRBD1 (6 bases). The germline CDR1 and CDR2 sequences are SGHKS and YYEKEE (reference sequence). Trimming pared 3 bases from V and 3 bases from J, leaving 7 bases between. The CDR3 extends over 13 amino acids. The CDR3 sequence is CASSWDTNQPQHF. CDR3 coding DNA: TGTGCCAGCAGCTGGGACACCAATCAGCCCCAGCATTTT.

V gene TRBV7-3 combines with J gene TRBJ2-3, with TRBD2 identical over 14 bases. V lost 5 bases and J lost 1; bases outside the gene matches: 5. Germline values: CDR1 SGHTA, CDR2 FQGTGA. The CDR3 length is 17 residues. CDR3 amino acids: CASSRLAGGVRTDTQYF. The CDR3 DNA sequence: TGTGCCAGCAGCCGACTAGCGGGGGGGGTGCGCACAGATACGCAGTATTTT. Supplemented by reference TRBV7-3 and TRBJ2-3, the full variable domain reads GAGVSQTPSNKVTEKGKYVELRCDPISGHTALYWYRQSLGQGPEFLIYFQGTGAADDSGLPNDRFFAVRPEGSVSTLKIQRTERGDSAVYLCASSRLAGGVRTDTQYFGPGTRLTVL.

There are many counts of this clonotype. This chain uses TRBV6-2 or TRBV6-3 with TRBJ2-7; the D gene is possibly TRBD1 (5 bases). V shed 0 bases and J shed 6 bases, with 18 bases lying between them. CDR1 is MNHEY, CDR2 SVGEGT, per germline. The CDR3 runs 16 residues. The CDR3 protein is CASSYSSWQGRGEQYF. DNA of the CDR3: TGTGCCAGCAGTTACTCGAGTTGGCAGGGAAGAGGCGAGCAGTACTTC.

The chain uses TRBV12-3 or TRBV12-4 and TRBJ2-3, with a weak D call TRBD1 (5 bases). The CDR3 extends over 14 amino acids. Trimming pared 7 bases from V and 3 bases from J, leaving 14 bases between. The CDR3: CASNIIPGTDTQYF. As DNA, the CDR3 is TGTGCCAGCAACATTATTCCAGGGACAGATACGCAGTATTTT.

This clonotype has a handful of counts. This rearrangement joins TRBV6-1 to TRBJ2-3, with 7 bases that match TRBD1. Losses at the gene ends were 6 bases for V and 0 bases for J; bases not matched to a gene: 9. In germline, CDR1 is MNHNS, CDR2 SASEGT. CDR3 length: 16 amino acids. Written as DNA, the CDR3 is TGTGCCAGCAGAGGTATAGGGGGCCTTAGCACAGATACGCAGTATTTT. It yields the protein CASRGIGGLSTDTQYF.

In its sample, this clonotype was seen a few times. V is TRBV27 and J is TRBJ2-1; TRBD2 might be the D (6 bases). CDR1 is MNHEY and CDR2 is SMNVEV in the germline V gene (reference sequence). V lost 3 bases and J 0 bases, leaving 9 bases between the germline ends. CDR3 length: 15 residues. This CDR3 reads CASSFLGGSYNEQFF. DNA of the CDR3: TGTGCCAGCAGTTTTTTGGGGGGCTCCTACAATGAGCAGTTCTTC.

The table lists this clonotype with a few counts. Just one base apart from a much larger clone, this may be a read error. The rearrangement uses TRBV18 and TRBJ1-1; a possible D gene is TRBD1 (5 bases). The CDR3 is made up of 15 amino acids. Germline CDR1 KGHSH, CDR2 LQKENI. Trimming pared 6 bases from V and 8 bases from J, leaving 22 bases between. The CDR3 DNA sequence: TGTGCCAGCTCCCCCAGTTCTAACAGGTCCAACGAAGCTTTCTTT. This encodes CASSPSSNRSNEAFF.

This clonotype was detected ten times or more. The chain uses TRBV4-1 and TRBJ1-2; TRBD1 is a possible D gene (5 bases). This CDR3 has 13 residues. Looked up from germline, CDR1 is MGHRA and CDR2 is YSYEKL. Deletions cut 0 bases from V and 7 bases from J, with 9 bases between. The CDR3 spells CASSQDRGTGYTF. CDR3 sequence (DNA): TGCGCCAGCAGCCAAGATCGAGGGACTGGCTACACCTTC.

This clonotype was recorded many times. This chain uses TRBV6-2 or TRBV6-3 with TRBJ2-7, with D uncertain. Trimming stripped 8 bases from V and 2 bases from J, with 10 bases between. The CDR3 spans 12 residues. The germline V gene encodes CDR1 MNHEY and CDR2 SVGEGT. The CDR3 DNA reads TGTGCCAGCGGGAATAGCCCCTACGAGCAGTACTTC. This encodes CASGNSPYEQYF.

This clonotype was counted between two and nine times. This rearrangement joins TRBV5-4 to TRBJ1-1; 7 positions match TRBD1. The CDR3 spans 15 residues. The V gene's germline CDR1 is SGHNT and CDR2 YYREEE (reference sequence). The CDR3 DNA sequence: TGTGCAACAAACGGTGGAGGGGGCGCGAGTACTGAAGCTTTCTTT. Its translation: CATNGGGGASTEAFF.

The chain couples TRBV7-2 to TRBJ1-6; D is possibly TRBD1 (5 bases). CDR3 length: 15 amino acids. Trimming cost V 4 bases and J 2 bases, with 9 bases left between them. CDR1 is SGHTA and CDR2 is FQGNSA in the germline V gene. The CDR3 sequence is CASSSRAAYNSPLHF. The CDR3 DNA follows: TGTGCCAGCAGCTCCAGGGCAGCCTATAATTCACCCCTCCACTTT.

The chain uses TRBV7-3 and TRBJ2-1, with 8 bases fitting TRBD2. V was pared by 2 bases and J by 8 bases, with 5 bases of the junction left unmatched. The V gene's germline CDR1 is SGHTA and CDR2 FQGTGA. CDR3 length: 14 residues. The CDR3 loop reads CASSLVGTSDEQFF. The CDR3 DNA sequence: TGTGCCAGCAGCTTAGTCGGGACTAGTGATGAGCAGTTCTTC.

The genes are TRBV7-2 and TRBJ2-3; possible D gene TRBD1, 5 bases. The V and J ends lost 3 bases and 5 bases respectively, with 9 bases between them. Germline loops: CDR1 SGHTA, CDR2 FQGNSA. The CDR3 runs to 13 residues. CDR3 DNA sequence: TGTGCCAGCAGCTTCAAAGGGGAAGATACGCAGTATTTT. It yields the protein CASSFKGEDTQYF.

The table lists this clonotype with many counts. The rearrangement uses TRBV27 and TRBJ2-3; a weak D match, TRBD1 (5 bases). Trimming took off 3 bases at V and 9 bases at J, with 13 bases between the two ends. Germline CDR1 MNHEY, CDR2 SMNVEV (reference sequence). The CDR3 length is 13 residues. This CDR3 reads CASSFPGAGTQYF. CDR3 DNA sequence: TGTGCCAGCAGTTTCCCGGGCGCAGGGACGCAGTATTTT.

The CDR3 coding sequence is TGCGCCAGCAGCGGACAGACAGGGGGCGACGAGCAGTACTTC. This translates into CASSGQTGGDEQYF. This rearrangement joins TRBV5-1 to TRBJ2-7, with 10 bases fitting TRBD1. Germline lookup yields CDR1 SGHRS and CDR2 YFSETQ. CDR3 length: 14 residues. Trimming took 4 bases from V and 5 from J; bases not matched to a gene: 6.

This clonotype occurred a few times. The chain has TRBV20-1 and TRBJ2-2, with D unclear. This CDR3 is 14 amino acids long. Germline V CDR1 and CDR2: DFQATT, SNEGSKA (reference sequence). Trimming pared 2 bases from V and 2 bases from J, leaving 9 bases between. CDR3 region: CSARLAVNTGELFF. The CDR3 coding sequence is TGCAGTGCTAGACTTGCGGTAAACACCGGGGAGCTGTTTTTT.

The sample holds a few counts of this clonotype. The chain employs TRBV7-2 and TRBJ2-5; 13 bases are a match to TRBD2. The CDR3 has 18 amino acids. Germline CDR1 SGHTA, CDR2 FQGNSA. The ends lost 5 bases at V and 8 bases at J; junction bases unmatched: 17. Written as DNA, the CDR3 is TGTGCCAGCAGCAAAGAGACTAGCGGGGGGCCGAGCGTTGAAACCCAGTACTTC. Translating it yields CASSKETSGGPSVETQYF. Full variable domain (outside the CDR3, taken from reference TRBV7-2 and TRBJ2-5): GAGVSQSPSNKVTEKGKDVELRCDPISGHTALYWYRQSLGQGLEFLIYFQGNSAPDKSGLPSDRFSAERTGGSVSTLTIQRTQQEDSAVYLCASSKETSGGPSVETQYFGPGTRLLVL.

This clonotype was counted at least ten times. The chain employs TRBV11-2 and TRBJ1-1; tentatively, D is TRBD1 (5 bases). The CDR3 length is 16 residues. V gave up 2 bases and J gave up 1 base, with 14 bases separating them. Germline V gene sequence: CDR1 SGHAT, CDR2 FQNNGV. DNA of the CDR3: TGTGCCAGCAGCTTACTTTTGGGGCAGGGGAACACTGAAGCTTTCTTT. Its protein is CASSLLLGQGNTEAFF.

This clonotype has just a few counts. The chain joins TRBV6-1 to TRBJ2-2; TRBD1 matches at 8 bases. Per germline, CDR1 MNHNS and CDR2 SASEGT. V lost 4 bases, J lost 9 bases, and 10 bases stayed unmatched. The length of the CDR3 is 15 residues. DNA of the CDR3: TGTGCCAGCAGTGGAGAACAGGGGGTTCGACGGGAGCTGTTTTTT. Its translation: CASSGEQGVRRELFF.

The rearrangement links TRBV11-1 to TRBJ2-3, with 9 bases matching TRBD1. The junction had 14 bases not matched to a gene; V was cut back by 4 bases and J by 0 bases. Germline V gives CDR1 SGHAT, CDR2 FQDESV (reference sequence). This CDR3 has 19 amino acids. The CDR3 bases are TGTGCCAGCAGCTCCTTAGTGGACAGGGGTCGTCCTAGCACAGATACGCAGTATTTT. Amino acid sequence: CASSSLVDRGRPSTDTQYF. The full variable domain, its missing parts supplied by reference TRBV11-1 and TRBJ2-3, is EAEVAQSPRYKITEKSQAVAFWCDPISGHATLYWYRQILGQGPELLVQFQDESVVDDSQLPKDRFSAERLKGVDSTLKIQPAELGDSAMYLCASSSLVDRGRPSTDTQYFGPGTRLTVL.

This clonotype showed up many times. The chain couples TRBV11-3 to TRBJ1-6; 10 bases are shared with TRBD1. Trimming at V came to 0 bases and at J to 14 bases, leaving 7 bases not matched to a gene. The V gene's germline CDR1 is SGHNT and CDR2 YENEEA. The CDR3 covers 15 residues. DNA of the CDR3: TGTGCCAGCAGCTTAGATTTGGACAGGGGGACGACCCTCCACTTT. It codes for CASSLDLDRGTTLHF.

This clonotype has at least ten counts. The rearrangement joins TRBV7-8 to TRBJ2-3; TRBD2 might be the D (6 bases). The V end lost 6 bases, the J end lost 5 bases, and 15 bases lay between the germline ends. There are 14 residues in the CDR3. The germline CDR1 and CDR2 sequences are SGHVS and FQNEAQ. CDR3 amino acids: CASSLREVGDTQYF. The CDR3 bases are TGTGCCAGCAGTTTAAGGGAGGTTGGAGATACGCAGTATTTT.

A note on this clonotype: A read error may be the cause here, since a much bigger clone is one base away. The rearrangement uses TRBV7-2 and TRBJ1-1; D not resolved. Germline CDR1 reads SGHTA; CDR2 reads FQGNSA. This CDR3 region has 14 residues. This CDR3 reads CASSLSHGNTKAFF. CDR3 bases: TGTGCCAGCAGCTTATCCCATGGGAACACTAAAGCTTTCTTT.

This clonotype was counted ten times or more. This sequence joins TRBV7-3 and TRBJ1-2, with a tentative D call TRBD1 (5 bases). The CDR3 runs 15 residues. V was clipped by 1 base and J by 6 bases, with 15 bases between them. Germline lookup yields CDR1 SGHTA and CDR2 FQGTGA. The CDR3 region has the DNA TGTGCCAGCAGCTTAAATCCAGGGATAGGGGATGGCTACACCTTC. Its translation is CASSLNPGIGDGYTF. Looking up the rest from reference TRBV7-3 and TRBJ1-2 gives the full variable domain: GAGVSQTPSNKVTEKGKYVELRCDPISGHTALYWYRQSLGQGPEFLIYFQGTGAADDSGLPNDRFFAVRPEGSVSTLKIQRTERGDSAVYLCASSLNPGIGDGYTFGSGTRLTVV.

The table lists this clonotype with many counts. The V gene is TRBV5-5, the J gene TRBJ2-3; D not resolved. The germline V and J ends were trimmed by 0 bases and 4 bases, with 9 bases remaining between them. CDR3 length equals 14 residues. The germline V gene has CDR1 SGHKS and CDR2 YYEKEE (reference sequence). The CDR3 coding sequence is TGTGCCAGCAGCTTGGAGTGGGGTTCAGATACGCAGTATTTT. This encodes CASSLEWGSDTQYF.

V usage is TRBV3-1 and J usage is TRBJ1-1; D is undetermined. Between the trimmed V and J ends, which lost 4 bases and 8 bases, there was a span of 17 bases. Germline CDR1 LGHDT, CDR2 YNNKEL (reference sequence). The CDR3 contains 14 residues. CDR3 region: CASSPSRSAGEAFF. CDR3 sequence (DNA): TGTGCCAGCAGCCCCTCCCGCAGCGCGGGCGAAGCTTTCTTT.

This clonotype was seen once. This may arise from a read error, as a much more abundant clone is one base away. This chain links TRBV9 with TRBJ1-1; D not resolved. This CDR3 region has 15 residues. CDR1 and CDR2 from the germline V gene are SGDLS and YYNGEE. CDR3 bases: TGTGCCAGCAGCGTAGAAGGGAGGCGGTACACTGGAGCTTTCTTT. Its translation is CASSVEGRRYTGAFF.

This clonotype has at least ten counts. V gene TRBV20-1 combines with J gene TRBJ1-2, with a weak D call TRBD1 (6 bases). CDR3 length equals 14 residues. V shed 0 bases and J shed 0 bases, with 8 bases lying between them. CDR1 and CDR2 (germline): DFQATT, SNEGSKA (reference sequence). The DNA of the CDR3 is TGCAGTGCTAGAGATAGACAGGCTAACTATGGCTACACCTTC. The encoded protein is CSARDRQANYGYTF.

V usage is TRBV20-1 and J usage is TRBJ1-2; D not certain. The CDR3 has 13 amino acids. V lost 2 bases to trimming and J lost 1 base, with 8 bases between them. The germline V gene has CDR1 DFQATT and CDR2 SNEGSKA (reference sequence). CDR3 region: CSARYDRNYGYTF. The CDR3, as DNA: TGCAGTGCTAGATACGACCGTAACTATGGCTACACCTTC.

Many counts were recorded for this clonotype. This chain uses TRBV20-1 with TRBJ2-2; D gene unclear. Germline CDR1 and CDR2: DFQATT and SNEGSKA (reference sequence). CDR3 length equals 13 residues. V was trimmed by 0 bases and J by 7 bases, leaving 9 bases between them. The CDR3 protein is CSARDYRHGELFF. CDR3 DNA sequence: TGCAGTGCTAGAGATTATCGTCACGGGGAGCTGTTTTTT.